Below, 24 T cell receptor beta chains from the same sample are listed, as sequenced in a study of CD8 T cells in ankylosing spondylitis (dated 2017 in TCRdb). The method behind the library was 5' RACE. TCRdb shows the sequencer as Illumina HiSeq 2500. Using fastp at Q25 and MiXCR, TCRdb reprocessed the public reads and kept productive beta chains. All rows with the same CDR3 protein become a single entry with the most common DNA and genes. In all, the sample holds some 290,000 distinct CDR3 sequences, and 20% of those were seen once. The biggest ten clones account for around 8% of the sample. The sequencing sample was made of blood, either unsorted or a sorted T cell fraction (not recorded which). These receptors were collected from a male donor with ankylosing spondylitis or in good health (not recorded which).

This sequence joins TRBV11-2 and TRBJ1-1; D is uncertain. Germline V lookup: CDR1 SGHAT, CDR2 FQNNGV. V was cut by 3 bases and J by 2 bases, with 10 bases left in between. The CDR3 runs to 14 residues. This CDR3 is CASSFLSRNTEAFF. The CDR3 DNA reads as TGTGCCAGCAGCTTCTTGTCCAGAAACACTGAAGCTTTCTTT.

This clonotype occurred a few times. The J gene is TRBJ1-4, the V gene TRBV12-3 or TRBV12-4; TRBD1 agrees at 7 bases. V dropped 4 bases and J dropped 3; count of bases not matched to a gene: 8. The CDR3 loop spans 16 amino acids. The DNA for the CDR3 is TGTGCCAGCAGTTGGGACAGCGGTCTCCCTAATGAAAAACTGTTTTTT. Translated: CASSWDSGLPNEKLFF.

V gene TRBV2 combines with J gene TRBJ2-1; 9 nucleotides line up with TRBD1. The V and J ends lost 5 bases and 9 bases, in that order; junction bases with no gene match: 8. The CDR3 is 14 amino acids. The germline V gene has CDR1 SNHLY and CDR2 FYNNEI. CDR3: CASSSGTGPSEQFF. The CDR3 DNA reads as TGTGCCAGCAGTTCAGGGACAGGGCCGAGTGAGCAGTTCTTC. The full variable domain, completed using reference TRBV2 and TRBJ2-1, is EPEVTQTPSHQVTQMGQEVILRCVPISNHLYFYWYRQILGQKVEFLVSFYNNEISEKSEIFDDQFSVERPDGSNFTLKIRSTKLEDSAMYFCASSSGTGPSEQFFGPGTRLTVL.

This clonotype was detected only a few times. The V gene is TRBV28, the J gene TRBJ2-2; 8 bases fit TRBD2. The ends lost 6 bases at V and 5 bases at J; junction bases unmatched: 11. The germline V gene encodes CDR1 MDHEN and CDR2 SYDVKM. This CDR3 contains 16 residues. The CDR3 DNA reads TGTGCCAGCAGGGGAAGCGGGAGCCCTCGGACCGGGGAGCTGTTTTTT. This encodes CASRGSGSPRTGELFF.

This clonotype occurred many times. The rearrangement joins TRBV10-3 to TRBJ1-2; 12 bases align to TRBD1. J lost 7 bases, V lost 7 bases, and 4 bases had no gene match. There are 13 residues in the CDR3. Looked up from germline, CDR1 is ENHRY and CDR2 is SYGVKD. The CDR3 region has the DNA TGTGCCATCACCGGGACAGGGGGCTCTGGCTACACCTTC. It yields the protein CAITGTGGSGYTF.

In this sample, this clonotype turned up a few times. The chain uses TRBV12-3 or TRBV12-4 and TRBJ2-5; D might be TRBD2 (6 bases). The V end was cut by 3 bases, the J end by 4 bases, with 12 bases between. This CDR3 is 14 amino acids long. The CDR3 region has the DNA TGTGCCAGCAGTTTTGGGGGGTCAGGAGAGACCCAGTACTTC. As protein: CASSFGGSGETQYF.

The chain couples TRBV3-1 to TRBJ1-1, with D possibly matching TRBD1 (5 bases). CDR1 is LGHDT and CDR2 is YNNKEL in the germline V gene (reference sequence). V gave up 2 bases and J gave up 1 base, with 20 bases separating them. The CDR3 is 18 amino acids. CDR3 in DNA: TGTGCCAGCAGCCAAATGTTGAGGGGCCGGTGGGGGAACACTGAAGCTTTCTTT. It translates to CASSQMLRGRWGNTEAFF.

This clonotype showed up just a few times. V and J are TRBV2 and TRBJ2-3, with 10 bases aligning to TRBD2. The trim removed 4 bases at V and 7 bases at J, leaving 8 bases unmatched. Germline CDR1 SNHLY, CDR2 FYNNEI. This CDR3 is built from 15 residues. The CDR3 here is CASSGLAGEGNTQYF. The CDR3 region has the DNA TGTGCCAGCAGTGGCCTAGCGGGGGAAGGTAATACGCAGTATTTT. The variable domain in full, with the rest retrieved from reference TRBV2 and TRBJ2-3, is EPEVTQTPSHQVTQMGQEVILRCVPISNHLYFYWYRQILGQKVEFLVSFYNNEISEKSEIFDDQFSVERPDGSNFTLKIRSTKLEDSAMYFCASSGLAGEGNTQYFGPGTRLTVL.

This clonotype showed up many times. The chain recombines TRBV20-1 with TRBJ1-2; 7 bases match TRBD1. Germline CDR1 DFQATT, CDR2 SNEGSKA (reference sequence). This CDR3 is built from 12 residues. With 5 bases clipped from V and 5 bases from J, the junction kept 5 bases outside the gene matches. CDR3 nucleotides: TGCAGTGCTGGACAGGACGCGTATGGCTACACCTTC. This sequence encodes CSAGQDAYGYTF.

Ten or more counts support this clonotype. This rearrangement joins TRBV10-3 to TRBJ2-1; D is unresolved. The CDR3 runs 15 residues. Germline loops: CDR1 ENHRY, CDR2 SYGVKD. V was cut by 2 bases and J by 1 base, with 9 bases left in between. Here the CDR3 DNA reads TGTGCCATCAGTGAGGATCGAATATCCTACAATGAGCAGTTCTTC. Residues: CAISEDRISYNEQFF.

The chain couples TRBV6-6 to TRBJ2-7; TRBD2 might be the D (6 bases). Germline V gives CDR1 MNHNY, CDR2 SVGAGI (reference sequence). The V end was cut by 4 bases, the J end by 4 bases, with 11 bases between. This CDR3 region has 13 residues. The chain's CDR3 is CASSSSGQYEQYV. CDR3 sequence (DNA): TGTGCCAGCAGTTCCAGCGGGCAATACGAGCAGTACGTC.

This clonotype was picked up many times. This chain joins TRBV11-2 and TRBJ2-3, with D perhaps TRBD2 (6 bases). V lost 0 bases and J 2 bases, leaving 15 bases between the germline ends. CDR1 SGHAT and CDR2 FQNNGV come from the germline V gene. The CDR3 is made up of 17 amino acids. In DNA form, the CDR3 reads TGTGCCAGCAGCTTAGACGGGACTCGGTCTACCACAGATACGCAGTATTTT. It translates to CASSLDGTRSTTDTQYF.

CDR3 coding DNA: TGTGCCAGCAGTTTAGAACCAGGGGCGCAGGGCACAGATACGCAGTATTTT. Protein sequence: CASSLEPGAQGTDTQYF. The chain is built from TRBV28 and TRBJ2-3; weak D call: TRBD1 (6 bases). Germline lookup yields CDR1 MDHEN and CDR2 SYDVKM. Trimming left V 2 bases short and J 1 base short, with 16 bases between. This CDR3 contains 17 residues. The whole variable domain, remainder taken from reference TRBV28 and TRBJ2-3, is DVKVTQSSRYLVKRTGEKVFLECVQDMDHENMFWYRQDPGLGLRLIYFSYDVKMKEKGDIPEGYSVSREKKERFSLILESASTNQTSMYLCASSLEPGAQGTDTQYFGPGTRLTVL.

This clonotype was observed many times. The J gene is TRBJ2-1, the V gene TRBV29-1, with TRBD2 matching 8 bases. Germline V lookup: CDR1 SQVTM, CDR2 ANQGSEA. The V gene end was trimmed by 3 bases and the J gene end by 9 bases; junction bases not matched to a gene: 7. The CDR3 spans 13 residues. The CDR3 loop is CSVDPSGGGEQFF. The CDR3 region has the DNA TGCAGCGTTGACCCGAGCGGGGGCGGTGAGCAGTTCTTC.

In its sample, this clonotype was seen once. This CDR3 is CASSRQARGDNEQFF. As DNA, the CDR3 is TGCGCCAGCAGTCGGCAAGCGAGAGGAGACAATGAGCAGTTCTTC. The chain recombines TRBV5-1 with TRBJ2-1, with D uncertain. This CDR3 is built from 15 residues. The V gene's germline CDR1 is SGHRS and CDR2 YFSETQ. V gave up 5 bases and J gave up 5 bases, with 17 bases separating them.

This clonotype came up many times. CDR3 protein: CSAKRLAGERTGELFF. CDR3 coding DNA: TGCAGTGCCAAGAGACTAGCGGGAGAAAGGACCGGGGAGCTGTTTTTT. J is TRBJ2-2 and V is TRBV20-1, with 12 bases that match TRBD2. V was pared by 6 bases and J by 5 bases, with 10 bases of the junction left unmatched. This CDR3 has 16 amino acids. Germline CDR1 DFQATT, CDR2 SNEGSKA (reference sequence).

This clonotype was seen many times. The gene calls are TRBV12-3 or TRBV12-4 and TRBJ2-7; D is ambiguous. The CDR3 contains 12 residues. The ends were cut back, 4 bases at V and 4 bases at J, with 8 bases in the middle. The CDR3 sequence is CASSYNSYEQYV. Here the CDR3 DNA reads TGTGCCAGCAGTTATAACTCGTACGAGCAGTACGTC.

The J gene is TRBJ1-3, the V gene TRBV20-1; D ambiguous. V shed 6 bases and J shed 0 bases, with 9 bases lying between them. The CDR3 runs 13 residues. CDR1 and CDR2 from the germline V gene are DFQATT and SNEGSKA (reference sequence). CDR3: CSAKGPSGNTIYF. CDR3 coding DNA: TGCAGTGCGAAGGGTCCCTCTGGAAACACCATATATTTT.

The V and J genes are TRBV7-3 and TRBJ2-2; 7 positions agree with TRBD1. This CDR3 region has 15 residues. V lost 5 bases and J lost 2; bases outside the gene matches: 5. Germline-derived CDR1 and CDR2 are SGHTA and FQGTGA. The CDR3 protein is CASSHRGGNTGELFF. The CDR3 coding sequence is TGTGCCAGCAGCCACAGGGGCGGCAACACCGGGGAGCTGTTTTTT.

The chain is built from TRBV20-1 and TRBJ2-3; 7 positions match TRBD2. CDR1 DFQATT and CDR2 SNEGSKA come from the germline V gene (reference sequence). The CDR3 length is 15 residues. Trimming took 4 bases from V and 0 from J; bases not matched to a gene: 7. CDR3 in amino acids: CSAMRLAVSTDTQYF. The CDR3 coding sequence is TGCAGTGCTATGAGGCTAGCGGTTAGCACAGATACGCAGTATTTT.

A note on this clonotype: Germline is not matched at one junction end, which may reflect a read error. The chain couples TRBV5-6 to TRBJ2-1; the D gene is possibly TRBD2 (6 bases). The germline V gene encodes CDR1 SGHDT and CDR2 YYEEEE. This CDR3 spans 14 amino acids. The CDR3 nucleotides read TGTGTCAGCAGCCAACCGGGACTGATTAATGAGCAGTTCTTC. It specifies CVSSQPGLINEQFF.

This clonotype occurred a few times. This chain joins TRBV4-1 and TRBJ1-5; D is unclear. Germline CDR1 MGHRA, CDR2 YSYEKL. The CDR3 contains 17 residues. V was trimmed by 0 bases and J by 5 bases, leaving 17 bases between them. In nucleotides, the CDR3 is TGCGCCAGCAGCCAAGATTCGGGGAGCCCGTTGGATCAGCCCCAGCATTTT. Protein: CASSQDSGSPLDQPQHF.

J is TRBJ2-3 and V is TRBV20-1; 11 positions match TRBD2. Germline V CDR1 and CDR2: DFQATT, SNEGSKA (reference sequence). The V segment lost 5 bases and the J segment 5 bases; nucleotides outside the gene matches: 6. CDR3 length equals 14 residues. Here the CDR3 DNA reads TGCAGTGCTCTAGCGGGAGGAGGAAAAGATACGCAGTATTTT. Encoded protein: CSALAGGGKDTQYF.

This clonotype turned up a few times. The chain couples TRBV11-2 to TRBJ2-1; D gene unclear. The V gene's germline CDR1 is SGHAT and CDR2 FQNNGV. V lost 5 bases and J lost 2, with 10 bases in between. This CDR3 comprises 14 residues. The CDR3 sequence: CASSQTVTYNEQFF. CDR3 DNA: TGTGCCAGCAGCCAAACAGTCACCTACAATGAGCAGTTCTTC.